Listed below are T cell receptor beta chains from one sample, sequenced in a study of T cell repertoires in cytomegalovirus infection. TCRdb analysed the reads with MiXCR anew, one entry per CDR3 protein. The sample consists of 200,000 or so distinct CDR3 sequences, roughly a fifth of them appearing once. Sequenced input: PBMCs. Every receptor here comes from a human donor in good health (CMV status not recorded). Some clones in this sample may be carry-over from other donors' samples. The CDR3 runs from the conserved cysteine through the conserved F or W. The D gene is left open where the match is weak. Some rows mark clone size as missing; the rest say once, few, many or name a class of expanded clone.

-,few,TRBV7-6,TRBJ2-1,CASSLNVARDNEQFF,TGTGCCAGCAGCTTAAATGTGGCGCGGGACAATGAGCAGTTCTTC
-,once,TRBV28,TRBJ2-3,CASSLGRGGVGSSDTQYF,TGTGCCAGCAGTTTAGGAAGGGGGGGAGTGGGTTCTTCGGATACGCAGTATTTT
-,-,TRBV7-2,TRBJ1-5,CASSLYLGTSTSNQPQHF,TGTGCCAGCAGCTTATATCTAGGGACTTCCACTAGCAATCAGCCCCAGCATTTT
-,few,TRBV10-3,TRBJ2-5,CATGIQETQYF,TGTGCCACCGGCATTCAAGAGACCCAGTACTTC
-,few,TRBV7-3,TRBJ2-5,CASSPGRPTLSETQYF,TGTGCCAGCAGCCCAGGGCGGCCCACCCTTTCGGAGACCCAGTACTTC
-,many,TRBV7-8,TRBJ2-7,CASSLLNDEQYF,TGTGCCAGCAGCTTATTAAACGACGAGCAGTACTTC
TRBD1,-,TRBV7-6,TRBJ1-1,CASSPRDRGVNTEAFF,TGTGCCAGCAGCCCCCGGGACAGGGGGGTGAACACTGAAGCTTTCTTT
-,-,TRBV6-2/TRBV6-3,TRBJ2-7,CASSRTGLGEQYF,TGTGCCAGCAGTCGAACAGGGTTAGGCGAGCAGTACTTC
-,many,TRBV7-2,TRBJ1-5,CASSRNLGNQPQHF,TGTGCCAGCAGCCGGAATCTTGGCAATCAGCCCCAGCATTTT
TRBD1,-,TRBV2,TRBJ2-5,CASSEKRQGVKPQYF,TGTGCCAGCAGTGAAAAAAGACAGGGAGTGAAGCCCCAGTACTTC
-,-,TRBV7-2,TRBJ2-1,CASSLDPYNEQFF,TGTGCCAGCAGCTTAGACCCCTACAATGAGCAGTTCTTC
TRBD1,-,TRBV5-8,TRBJ1-2,CASSLDRVIYGYTF,TGTGCCAGCAGCCTAGACAGGGTTATCTATGGCTACACCTTC
-,-,TRBV7-4,TRBJ2-7,CTSSLLGDQYF,TGTACCAGCAGCTTATTAGGCGATCAGTACTTC
TRBD2,many,TRBV7-8,TRBJ2-1,CASSSTGTSWNEQFF,TGTGCCAGCAGCTCCACCGGGACTAGTTGGAATGAGCAGTTCTTC
-,-,TRBV6-2/TRBV6-3,TRBJ1-5,CASSDPPGFDQPQHF,TGTGCCAGCAGCGACCCGCCAGGATTCGATCAGCCCCAGCATTTT
-,-,TRBV6-2/TRBV6-3,TRBJ2-2,CASTYGRGNRMSGELFF,TGTGCCAGCACCTACGGTCGAGGGAACAGAATGTCCGGGGAGCTGTTTTTT
TRBD2,many,TRBV28,TRBJ2-7,CACGRVEQYF,TGTGCATGTGGGAGGGTCGAGCAGTACTTC
TRBD1,few,TRBV7-6,TRBJ2-7,CASSWTGGPYEQYF,TGTGCCAGCAGCTGGACAGGGGGGCCCTACGAGCAGTACTTC
TRBD1,many,TRBV25-1,TRBJ2-7,CASSGGQPGEQYF,TGTGCCAGCAGTGGGGGACAGCCGGGAGAGCAGTACTTC
-,-,TRBV28,TRBJ1-5,CASSSLLAGENQPQHF,TGTGCCAGCAGTTCCCTCCTGGCAGGGGAAAATCAGCCCCAGCATTTT
TRBD2,many,TRBV7-2,TRBJ2-2,CASTPGLAGTGELFF,TGTGCCAGCACCCCGGGACTAGCGGGAACCGGGGAGCTGTTTTTT
-,-,TRBV28,TRBJ1-5,CASSVGHPGQPQHF,TGTGCCAGCAGCGTGGGACATCCAGGACAGCCCCAGCATTTT
-,few,TRBV20-1,TRBJ2-4,CSAPRPGRAKNIQYF,TGCAGTGCACCCAGGCCAGGGCGTGCCAAAAACATTCAGTACTTC
TRBD2,many,TRBV7-2,TRBJ2-3,CASSLVRGRTTDTQYF,TGTGCCAGCAGCTTAGTTCGCGGGAGGACCACAGATACGCAGTATTTT
TRBD1,-,TRBV20-1,TRBJ1-2,CSANPRTGLDGYTF,TGCAGTGCTAACCCACGGACAGGGTTGGATGGCTACACCTTC
-,few,TRBV20-1,TRBJ1-1,CSARMGQNTEAFF,TGCAGTGCTAGAATGGGTCAGAACACTGAAGCTTTCTTT
-,-,TRBV7-3,TRBJ2-3,CASSRDRWADTQYF,TGTGCCAGCAGCAGGGACCGGTGGGCAGATACGCAGTATTTT
TRBD1,-,TRBV3-1,TRBJ1-6,CASSQGTALNSPLHF,TGTGCCAGCAGCCAGGGGACAGCTCTTAATTCACCCCTCCACTTT
-,-,TRBV7-3,TRBJ2-2,CASSLNRQTGTGELFF,TGTGCCAGCAGCTTAAATAGACAGACGGGCACCGGGGAGCTGTTTTTT
TRBD1,-,TRBV12-3/TRBV12-4,TRBJ1-1,CASSSGTGFLNTEAFF,TGTGCCAGCAGTAGCGGGACAGGGTTTTTGAACACTGAAGCTTTCTTT
-,few,TRBV5-6,TRBJ1-5,CASSLAASVSQPQHF,TGTGCCAGCAGCTTGGCCGCGTCAGTGAGTCAGCCCCAGCATTTT
-,many,TRBV6-2/TRBV6-3,TRBJ2-5,CASSRQETQYF,TGTGCCAGCAGTAGACAAGAGACCCAGTACTTC
-,few,TRBV6-5,TRBJ2-7,CASIRTKGRYEQYF,TGTGCCAGCATTAGGACCAAGGGGCGCTACGAGCAGTACTTC
TRBD1,few,TRBV4-2,TRBJ1-2,CASSRDRQGSNYGYTF,TGTGCCAGCAGCCGCGACCGACAGGGGAGTAACTATGGCTACACCTTC
-,-,TRBV29-1,TRBJ2-7,CSVGPGHGEGNEQYF,TGCAGCGTTGGGCCGGGACACGGAGAAGGGAACGAGCAGTACTTC
-,-,TRBV28,TRBJ1-5,CASSPPGANQPQHF,TGTGCCAGCAGTCCTCCAGGGGCTAATCAGCCCCAGCATTTT
TRBD1,-,TRBV9,TRBJ1-2,CASSVGQGPYGYTF,TGTGCCAGCAGCGTAGGACAGGGTCCCTATGGCTACACCTTC
-,-,TRBV5-4,TRBJ1-3,CASSPRLGESAGNTIYF,TGTGCCAGCAGCCCGAGACTAGGGGAATCAGCCGGAAACACCATATATTTT
-,once,TRBV9,TRBJ2-5,CASSVRADWETQYF,TGTGCCAGCAGCGTACGGGCTGATTGGGAGACCCAGTACTTC
TRBD1,many,TRBV19,TRBJ1-2,CASSMGQGDGYTF,TGTGCCAGTAGTATGGGACAGGGAGATGGCTACACCTTC
-,many,TRBV12-3/TRBV12-4,TRBJ1-2,CASTLDRTDNYGYTF,TGTGCCAGCACCCTCGACCGGACAGATAACTATGGCTACACCTTC
TRBD2,-,TRBV6-2/TRBV6-3,TRBJ2-1,CASSSSTSGSEQFF,TGTGCCAGCAGTTCGAGCACTAGCGGGTCTGAGCAGTTCTTC
TRBD1,many,TRBV7-2,TRBJ1-2,CASSVGDRGKSGYTF,TGTGCCAGCAGCGTTGGGGACAGGGGAAAGTCTGGCTACACCTTC
-,-,TRBV7-9,TRBJ2-6,CANSLEEAGANVLTF,TGTGCCAACAGCTTGGAGGAGGCTGGGGCCAACGTCCTGACTTTC